This T cell receptor (beta chain) was identified in a study of blood T cell repertoires in COVID-19. Study information: T cells, B-cell-depleted T cells, or PBMCs provided the cDNA or gDNA that served as material.

Per germline, CDR1 KGHDR and CDR2 SFDVKD. V was clipped by 9 bases and J by 1 base, with 15 bases between them. This CDR3 is built from 15 residues. Cohort allocation depended upon clinical history that participants reported. Profiling relied on immunoSEQ multiplex PCR, and the TCRdb table lists in-frame clones only, not all of them. The sample lists about 260,000 clones; approximately 90% were seen once. The TCR originated in a woman younger than 30 who had recovered from COVID-19. The rearrangement links TRBV24-1 to TRBJ1-5, with D hard to call. The sequenced material came from PBMCs or T cells enriched from blood (not recorded which). CDR3 in DNA: TGTGCCACCGCCGAGGGAGGTGGCAGCAATCAGCCCCAGCATTTT. Protein product: CATAEGGGSNQPQHF.